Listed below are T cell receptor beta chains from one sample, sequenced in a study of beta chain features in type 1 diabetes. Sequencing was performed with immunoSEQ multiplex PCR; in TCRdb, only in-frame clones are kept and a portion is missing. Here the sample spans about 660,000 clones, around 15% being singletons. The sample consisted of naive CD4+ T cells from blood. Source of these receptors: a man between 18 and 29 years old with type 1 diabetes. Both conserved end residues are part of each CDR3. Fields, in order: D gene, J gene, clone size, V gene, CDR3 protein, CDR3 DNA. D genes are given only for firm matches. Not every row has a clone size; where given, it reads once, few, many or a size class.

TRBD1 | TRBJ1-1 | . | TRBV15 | CATSSGLGTGNTEAFF | TGTGCCACCAGCAGTGGTTTAGGGACAGGGAACACTGAAGCTTTCTTT
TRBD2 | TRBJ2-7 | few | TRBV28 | CASSSGGTSGYEQYF | TGTGCCAGCAGTTCGGGGGGGACTAGCGGATACGAGCAGTACTTC
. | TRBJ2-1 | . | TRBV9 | CASSPRGGGSNYNEQFF | TGTGCCAGCAGCCCTAGAGGGGGAGGGTCCAACTACAATGAGCAGTTCTTC
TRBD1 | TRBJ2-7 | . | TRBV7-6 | CASSLGDSPYEQYF | TGTGCCAGCAGCTTAGGGGACAGCCCCTACGAGCAGTACTTC
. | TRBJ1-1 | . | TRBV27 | CASSLKARVEAFF | TGTGCCAGCAGCTTGAAGGCGCGGGTGGAAGCTTTCTTT
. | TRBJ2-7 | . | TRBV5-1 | CASSSTGSSYEQYF | TGCGCCAGCAGCTCGACGGGAAGCTCCTACGAGCAGTACTTC
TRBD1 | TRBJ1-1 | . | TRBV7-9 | CASSPWGQTYEAFF | TGTGCCAGCAGCCCGTGGGGACAGACTTATGAGGCTTTCTTT
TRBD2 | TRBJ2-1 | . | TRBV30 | CAWREGPGLAGKRDEQFF | TGTGCCTGGAGAGAGGGGCCGGGACTAGCGGGGAAGAGGGATGAGCAGTTCTTC
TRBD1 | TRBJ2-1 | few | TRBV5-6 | CASSFDRVSYNEQFF | TGTGCCAGCAGCTTTGACAGGGTTTCATACAATGAGCAGTTCTTC
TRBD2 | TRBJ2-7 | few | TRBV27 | CASSLPGTREYF | TGTGCCAGCAGTTTACCCGGGACTAGGGAGTACTTC
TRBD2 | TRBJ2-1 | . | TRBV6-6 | CASGTSGSSNEQFF | TGTGCCAGCGGGACTAGCGGGAGTTCCAATGAGCAGTTCTTC
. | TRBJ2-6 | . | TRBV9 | CASSATLLTDSGANVLTF | TGTGCCAGCAGCGCCACACTACTTACGGACTCTGGGGCCAACGTCCTGACTTTC
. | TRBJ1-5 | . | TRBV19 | CASGLSNQPQHF | TGTGCCAGTGGGTTGAGTAATCAGCCCCAGCATTTT
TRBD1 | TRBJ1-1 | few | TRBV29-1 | CSVEGQGASTEAFF | TGCAGCGTTGAGGGACAGGGGGCTTCGACTGAAGCTTTCTTT
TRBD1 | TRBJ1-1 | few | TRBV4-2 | CASSQDLGGDRPNTEAFF | TGTGCCAGCAGCCAAGATTTGGGTGGGGACAGGCCAAACACTGAAGCTTTCTTT
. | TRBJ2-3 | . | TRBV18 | CASSPPQPSTDTQYF | TGTGCCAGCTCACCACCCCAGCCCAGCACAGATACGCAGTATTTT
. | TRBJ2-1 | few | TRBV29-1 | CSVHRAGHNEQFF | TGCAGCGTTCACAGGGCAGGGCACAATGAGCAGTTCTTC
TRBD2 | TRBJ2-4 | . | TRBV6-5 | CASWGSGGAKNIQYF | TGTGCCAGCTGGGGTTCGGGGGGAGCCAAAAACATTCAGTACTTC
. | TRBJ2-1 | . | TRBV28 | CASSTGGGNNEQFF | TGTGCCAGCAGTACAGGGGGAGGGAACAATGAGCAGTTCTTC
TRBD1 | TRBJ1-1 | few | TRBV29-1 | CSVERPGGLTEAFF | TGCAGCGTTGAAAGGCCAGGGGGACTCACTGAAGCTTTCTTT
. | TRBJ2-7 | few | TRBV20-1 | CSNRVTYEQYF | TGCAGCAACAGGGTCACCTACGAGCAGTACTTC
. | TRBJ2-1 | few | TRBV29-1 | CSVANQNNEQFF | TGCAGCGTCGCGAATCAAAACAATGAGCAGTTCTTC
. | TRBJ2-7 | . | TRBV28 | CASSSLTTPYGYEQYF | TGTGCCAGCAGTTCCCTGACTACTCCGTACGGTTACGAGCAGTACTTC
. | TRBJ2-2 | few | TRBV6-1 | CASSEIASTGELFF | TGTGCCAGCAGTGAGATAGCGAGCACCGGGGAGCTGTTTTTT
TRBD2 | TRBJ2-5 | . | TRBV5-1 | CASSSGLYRGETQYF | TGCGCCAGCAGCTCGGGACTATATAGGGGAGAGACCCAGTACTTC
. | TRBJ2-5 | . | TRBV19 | CASSIEGRETQYF | TGTGCCAGTAGTATAGAGGGCCGAGAGACCCAGTACTTC
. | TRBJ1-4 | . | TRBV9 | CASSAQEGATNEKLFF | TGTGCCAGCAGCGCCCAGGAGGGGGCAACTAATGAAAAACTGTTTTTT
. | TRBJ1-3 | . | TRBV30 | CAWSTWERSGNTIYF | TGTGCCTGGAGTACGTGGGAACGGTCTGGAAACACCATATATTTT
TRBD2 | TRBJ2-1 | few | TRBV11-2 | CASSPGLAGERRNEQFF | TGTGCCAGCAGCCCGGGACTAGCGGGAGAACGAAGGAATGAGCAGTTCTTC
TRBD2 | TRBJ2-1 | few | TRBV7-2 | CASSSDSGSKVYEQFF | TGTGCCAGCAGCTCCGATAGCGGGAGTAAGGTCTATGAGCAGTTCTTC
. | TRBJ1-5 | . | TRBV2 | CASSGQGEQPQHF | TGTGCCAGCAGTGGACAAGGCGAACAGCCCCAGCATTTT
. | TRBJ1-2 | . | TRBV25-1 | CASSEGNGYGYTF | TGTGCCAGCAGTGAGGGAAACGGCTATGGCTACACCTTC
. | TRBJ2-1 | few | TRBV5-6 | CASSLPSYNEQFF | TGTGCCAGCAGCTTGCCCTCCTACAATGAGCAGTTCTTC
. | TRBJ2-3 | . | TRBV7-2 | CASSPWKGRTDTQYF | TGTGCCAGCAGCCCGTGGAAGGGCCGGACAGATACGCAGTATTTT
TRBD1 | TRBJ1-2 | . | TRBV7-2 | CASSSAQGSLGYGYTF | TGTGCCAGCAGCTCAGCACAGGGGTCACTAGGCTATGGCTACACCTTC
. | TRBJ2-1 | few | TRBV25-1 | CASSAQGNEQFF | TGTGCCAGCAGTGCTCAGGGAAATGAGCAGTTCTTC
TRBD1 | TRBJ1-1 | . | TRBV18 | CASSPGTGPNTEAFF | TGTGCCAGCTCACCAGGGACAGGGCCGAACACTGAAGCTTTCTTT
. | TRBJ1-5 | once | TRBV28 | CASSPLWGAFNQPQHF | TGTGCCAGCAGTCCCCTGTGGGGGGCCTTCAATCAGCCCCAGCATTTT
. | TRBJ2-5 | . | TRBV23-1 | CASSLQGEETQYF | TGCGCCAGCAGTCTCCAGGGTGAGGAGACCCAGTACTTC
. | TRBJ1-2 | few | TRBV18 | CASSPVGVAYGYTF | TGTGCCAGCTCACCGGTGGGGGTTGCCTATGGCTACACCTTC
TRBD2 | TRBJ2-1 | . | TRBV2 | CASTSGLAGGEQFF | TGTGCCAGCACGTCTGGACTAGCGGGAGGCGAGCAGTTCTTC
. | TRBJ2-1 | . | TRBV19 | CASSPGNEQFF | TGTGCCAGTAGTCCAGGGAATGAGCAGTTCTTC
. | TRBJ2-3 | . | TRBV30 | CAWQTGHSTDTQYF | TGTGCCTGGCAGACAGGCCATAGCACAGATACGCAGTATTTT
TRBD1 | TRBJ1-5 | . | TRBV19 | CASSIDRDQPQHF | TGTGCCAGTAGTATCGACAGGGATCAGCCCCAGCATTTT
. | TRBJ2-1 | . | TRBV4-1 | CASSPYPRGISHEQFF | TGCGCCAGCAGCCCGTATCCCCGGGGTATTAGCCATGAGCAGTTCTTC
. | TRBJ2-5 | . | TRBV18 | CASSPGGKTQYF | TGTGCCAGCTCACCAGGAGGGAAGACCCAGTACTTC